This TCR beta chain comes out of a study of blood T cells in healthy people across ages. Then a second PCR, running roughly 7 to 11 cycles, was carried out with a sample-barcoded 5' primer and a J-beta primer mix. TCRdb recomputed calls from the 5' RACE reads with MiXCR, one row per CDR3 protein. The profile shows 850,000 to 1,000,000 distinct CDR3 sequences, roughly 50% of them singletons. V shed 0 bases and J shed 10 bases, with 9 bases lying between them. This CDR3 is 12 amino acids long. CDR1 SEHNR and CDR2 FQNEAQ come from the germline V gene (reference sequence). This clonotype turned up a few times.

The sample taken for sequencing was blood. The receptor comes from a man in his thirties or forties in good health. The V gene is TRBV7-9, the J gene TRBJ1-2, with D unresolved. Written as DNA, the CDR3 is TGTGCCAGCAGCTTAGCCAATATGGACTACACCTTC. Translating it yields CASSLANMDYTF.